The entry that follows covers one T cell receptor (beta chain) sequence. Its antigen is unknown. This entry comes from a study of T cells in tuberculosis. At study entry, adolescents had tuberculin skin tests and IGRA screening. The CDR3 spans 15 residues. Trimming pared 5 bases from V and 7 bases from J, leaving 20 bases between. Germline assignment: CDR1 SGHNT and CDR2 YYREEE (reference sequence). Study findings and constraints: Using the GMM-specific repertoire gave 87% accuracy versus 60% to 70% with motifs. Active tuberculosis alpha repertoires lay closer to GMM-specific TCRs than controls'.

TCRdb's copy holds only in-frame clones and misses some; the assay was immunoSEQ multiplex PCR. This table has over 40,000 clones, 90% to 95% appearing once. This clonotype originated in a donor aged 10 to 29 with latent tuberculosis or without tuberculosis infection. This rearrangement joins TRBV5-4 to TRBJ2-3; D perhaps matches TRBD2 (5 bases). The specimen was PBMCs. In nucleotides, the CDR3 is TGTGCCAGCAGTTTTGACACTGTGACGGGAAATACGCAGTATTTT. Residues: CASSFDTVTGNTQYF.